The entry that follows covers one TCR beta chain sequence. Antigen unknown. Several immunoSEQ plates received, in even portions, the genomic DNA of each subset. The assay was immunoSEQ multiplex PCR, and TCRdb's table has in-frame clones only and misses some. The data contain 2,500,000 or so clones, around 90% of them singletons. The sample is drawn from a study of shared clonotypes between healthy human individuals. V was pared by 4 bases and J by 1 base, with 11 bases between. The CDR3 runs to 14 residues. Per germline, CDR1 SGHNT and CDR2 YYREEE (reference sequence). Study results and limitations: Donor scarcity curtailed the genetic and exposure-history diversity represented herein.

Sequencing was carried out using naive CD4+ T cells from PBMCs. Subset defined: CD45RA+ positively selected. V is TRBV5-4 and J is TRBJ2-5, with D tentatively TRBD1 or TRBD2 (5 bases each). This receptor was identified in a man younger than 30 in good health. Some clones in this sample may be carry-over from other donors' samples. CDR3: CASSPAGTQETQYF. CDR3 bases: TGTGCCAGCAGCCCGGCCGGGACCCAAGAGACCCAGTACTTC.